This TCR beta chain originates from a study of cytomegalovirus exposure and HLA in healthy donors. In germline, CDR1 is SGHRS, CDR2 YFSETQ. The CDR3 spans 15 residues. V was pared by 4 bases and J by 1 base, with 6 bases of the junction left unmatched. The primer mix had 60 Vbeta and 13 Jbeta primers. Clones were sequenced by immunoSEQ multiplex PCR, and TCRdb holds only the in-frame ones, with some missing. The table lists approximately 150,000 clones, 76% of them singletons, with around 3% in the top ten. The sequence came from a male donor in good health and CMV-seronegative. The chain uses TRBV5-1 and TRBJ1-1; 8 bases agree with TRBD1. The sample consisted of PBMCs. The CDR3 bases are TGCGCCAGCAGCCCCCAGGGGGCCTCGAACACTGAAGCTTTCTTT. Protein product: CASSPQGASNTEAFF.